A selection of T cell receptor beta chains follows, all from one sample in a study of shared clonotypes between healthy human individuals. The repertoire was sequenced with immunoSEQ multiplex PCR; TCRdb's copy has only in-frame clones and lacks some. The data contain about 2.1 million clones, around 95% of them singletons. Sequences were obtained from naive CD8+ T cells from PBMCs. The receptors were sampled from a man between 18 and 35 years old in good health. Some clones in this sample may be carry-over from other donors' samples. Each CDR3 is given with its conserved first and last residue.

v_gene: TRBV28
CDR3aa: CASRLGLDRLTDTQYF

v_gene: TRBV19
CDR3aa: CASSIRGQGGEKLFF

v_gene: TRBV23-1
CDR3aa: CASTLGQAEYEQYF

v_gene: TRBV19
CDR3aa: CASSVGLEQFF

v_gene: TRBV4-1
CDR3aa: CASSQTPSGVGGYTF

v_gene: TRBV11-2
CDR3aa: CASSSRDRGANSPLHF

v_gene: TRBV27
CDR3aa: CASSSTWGDTQYF

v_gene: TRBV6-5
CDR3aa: CASSASDSVGGELFF

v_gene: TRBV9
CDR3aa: CASSLSTSGSYEQYF

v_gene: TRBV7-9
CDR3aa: CASRGSGVSGHEQFF

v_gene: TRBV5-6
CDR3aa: CASSLYLDTQYF

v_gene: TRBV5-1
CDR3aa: CASSFFQGPNYGYTF

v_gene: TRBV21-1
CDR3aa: CASSKVGHHSYEQYF

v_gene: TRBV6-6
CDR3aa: CASSYSGEAFF

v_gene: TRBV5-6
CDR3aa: CASSLQAEQYF

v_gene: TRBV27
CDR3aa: CASTKDRGSYEQYF

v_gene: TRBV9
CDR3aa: CASSVADRPNEKLFF

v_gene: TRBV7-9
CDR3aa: CASSFVDDSYEQYF

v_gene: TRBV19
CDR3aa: CASSVADFGTGELFF

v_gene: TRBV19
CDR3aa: CASSTWGTGETQYF

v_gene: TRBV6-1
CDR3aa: CASFRTSGSTDTQYF

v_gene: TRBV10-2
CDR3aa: CASSRTSGPGNEQFF

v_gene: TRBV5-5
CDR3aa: CASSGDGYYEQYF

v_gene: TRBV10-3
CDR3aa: CAISESSSGAFDEQFF

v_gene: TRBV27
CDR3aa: CASGGGGAYEQYF

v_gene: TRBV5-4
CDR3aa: CASSPDGLNTEAFF